Presented here are 14 T cell receptor beta chains from one specimen sequenced in a study of response to subunit inactivated influenza vaccine. Each CDR3 protein gets one entry after TCRdb re-called the RT-PCR reads with MiXCR. The sample has around 760,000 distinct CDR3 sequences, approximately 13% seen once. The sequencing here drew on PBMCs from blood, taken around two weeks before vaccination. The receptors shown here come from a man between 50 and 59 years old who received an inactivated influenza vaccine.

This clonotype was observed a few times. J is TRBJ2-7 and V is TRBV4-3, with TRBD2 matching 11 bases. The CDR3 covers 18 residues. Per germline, CDR1 LGHNA and CDR2 YSLEER. J was trimmed by 2 bases and V by 1 base; bases with no gene match: 10. The CDR3 is CASSQAMSSGRATYEQYF. DNA for the CDR3: TGCGCCAGCAGCCAAGCAATGAGTAGCGGGAGGGCCACCTACGAGCAGTACTTC.

Only a few counts were recorded for this clonotype. The chain is built from TRBV12-3 or TRBV12-4 and TRBJ2-1, with TRBD1 matching over 9 bases. J gave up 13 bases and V 6 bases, and 7 bases lay outside the gene matches. This CDR3 spans 12 amino acids. The CDR3 spells CASSEQGARQFF. The CDR3 bases are TGTGCCAGCAGCGAACAGGGGGCGCGACAGTTCTTC.

The chain is built from TRBV28 and TRBJ1-2; TRBD1 agrees at 11 bases. The CDR3 loop spans 14 amino acids. V shed 6 bases, J shed 8 bases, and the junction held 8 bases outside the gene matches. The germline gives CDR1 MDHEN, CDR2 SYDVKM. The chain's CDR3 is CASRPGQGVKGYTF. The CDR3, as DNA: TGTGCCAGCAGACCGGGACAGGGGGTGAAAGGCTACACCTTC.

This clonotype was counted a few times. This chain joins TRBV18 and TRBJ2-1, with D maybe TRBD2 (5 bases). CDR3 length: 13 amino acids. From germline, CDR1 is KGHSH and CDR2 LQKENI. V lost 3 bases to trimming and J lost 8 bases, with 11 bases between them. For the CDR3, the DNA is TGTGCCAGCTCACCTGCCGGGGAAGATGAGCAGTTCTTC. It codes for CASSPAGEDEQFF.

This chain uses TRBV28 with TRBJ2-3, with TRBD2 matching 10 bases. This CDR3 spans 19 amino acids. Germline V gene sequence: CDR1 MDHEN, CDR2 SYDVKM. V trimming: 2 bases; J trimming: 3 bases; junction bases outside the gene matches: 14. CDR3 residues: CASSLVGSSGSKFTDTQYF. CDR3 DNA: TGTGCCAGCAGTTTAGTGGGATCTAGCGGGAGTAAATTTACAGATACGCAGTATTTT.

The chain couples TRBV6-2 or TRBV6-3 to TRBJ2-1; perhaps TRBD2 as D (5 bases). The length of the CDR3 is 15 residues. Between the trimmed V and J ends, which lost 2 bases and 4 bases, there was a span of 12 bases. CDR1 and CDR2 from the germline V gene are MNHEY and SVGEGT. In DNA form, the CDR3 reads TGTGCCAGCAGTTACACCGAGGGAGCGTACAATGAGCAGTTCTTC. Its protein is CASSYTEGAYNEQFF.

This clonotype has just a few counts. The V call is TRBV21-1, the J call TRBJ2-1; no DNA check was done on the table's D call, TRBD2. TRBV21-1 is reported as a pseudogene. CDR3 length: 18 residues. CDR3 sequence: CASSRPLGPPPSNNEQFF. DNA for the CDR3: TGTGCCAGCAGCAGACCCCTAGGGCCCCCGCCCTCGAACAATGAGCAGTTCTTC.

This clonotype turned up a few times. The chain links TRBV20-1 to TRBJ1-2; the match to TRBD1 covers 8 bases. The CDR3 has 13 residues. Germline V gene lookup returns CDR1 DFQATT and CDR2 SNEGSKA (reference sequence). V was pared by 3 bases and J by 7 bases, with 7 bases of the junction left unmatched. As DNA, the CDR3 is TGCAGTGCTAGGGGCAGGGGGCAAGGTGGCTACACCTTC. Translated: CSARGRGQGGYTF.

The V gene is TRBV28, the J gene TRBJ2-4; no firm D call. Germline lookup yields CDR1 MDHEN and CDR2 SYDVKM. The CDR3 consists of 15 residues. Between the trimmed V and J ends, which lost 3 bases and 0 bases, there was a span of 9 bases. The CDR3 spells CASSFETLAKNIQYF. Written as DNA, the CDR3 is TGTGCCAGCAGTTTTGAAACCTTAGCCAAAAACATTCAGTACTTC.

This chain joins TRBV6-2 or TRBV6-3 and TRBJ2-2; the match to TRBD2 covers 9 bases. The germline gives CDR1 MNHEY, CDR2 SVGEGT. This CDR3 region has 16 residues. The V gene end was trimmed by 6 bases and the J gene end by 6 bases; junction bases not matched to a gene: 11. CDR3 protein: CASSLLGLAEAGELFF. The CDR3 DNA reads as TGTGCCAGCAGCCTCTTGGGACTAGCAGAAGCCGGGGAGCTGTTTTTT.

V usage is TRBV18 and J usage is TRBJ2-5; weak D call: TRBD1 (6 bases). Germline CDR1 reads KGHSH; CDR2 reads LQKENI. Trimming shortened V by 0 bases and J by 2 bases, and 7 bases separated the two germline ends. This CDR3 comprises 14 residues. CDR3 DNA: TGTGCCAGCTCACCACCTCAGGGGCAAGAGACCCAGTACTTC. It yields the protein CASSPPQGQETQYF. The complete variable domain, with remaining parts taken from reference TRBV18 and TRBJ2-5, reads NAGVMQNPRHLVRRRGQEARLRCSPMKGHSHVYWYRQLPEEGLKFMVYLQKENIIDESGMPKERFSAEFPKEGPSILRIQQVVRGDSAAYFCASSPPQGQETQYFGPGTRLLVL.

This sequence joins TRBV5-1 and TRBJ2-2, with 9 bases lining up with TRBD2. Unmatched junction bases numbered 10, after V lost 4 bases and J lost 6 bases. This CDR3 has 16 amino acids. CDR1 SGHRS and CDR2 YFSETQ come from the germline V gene. As DNA, the CDR3 is TGCGCCAGCAGCAAAGTAGCGGGAGACTTCGCCGGGGAGCTGTTTTTT. Encoded protein: CASSKVAGDFAGELFF.

This clonotype has ten or more counts. The CDR3 loop is CASSPRDRGRSPLHF. In nucleotides, the CDR3 is TGTGCCAGCAGTCCCCGGGACAGGGGAAGATCACCCCTCCACTTT. This chain connects TRBV27 to TRBJ1-6, with TRBD1 matching over 10 bases. The CDR3 has 15 residues. With V trimmed by 5 bases and J by 10 bases, 8 bases remained unmatched. Germline assignment: CDR1 MNHEY and CDR2 SMNVEV (reference sequence).

This clonotype was counted a few times. The chain recombines TRBV10-3 with TRBJ2-2; no clear D. Trimming cost V 3 bases and J 5 bases, with 4 bases left between them. The germline CDR1 and CDR2 sequences are ENHRY and SYGVKD. CDR3 size: 12 residues. Here the CDR3 DNA reads TGTGCCATCAGTGAACGGACCGGGGAGCTGTTTTTT. Protein sequence: CAISERTGELFF.